The 18 T cell receptor beta chains below all came from one sample that was sequenced in a study of primary melanoma T cells and metastatic recurrence. The table came from immunoSEQ multiplex PCR; TCRdb's copy has only in-frame clones and leaves some out. The sample carries approximately 330 clones, 82% recorded once. Sequencing used melanoma tumor tissue. The receptors originated from a human donor with melanoma.

The gene calls are TRBV10-2 and TRBJ2-2, with D maybe TRBD1 (5 bases). Germline CDR1 and CDR2: WSHSY and SAAADI. The CDR3 spans 14 residues. V was pared by 2 bases and J by 1 base, with 5 bases between. This chain's CDR3 is CASSETGNTGELFF. CDR3 nucleotides: TGCGCCAGCAGTGAGACAGGGAACACCGGGGAGCTGTTTTTT.

This clone was detected only a few times. The chain links TRBV28 to TRBJ2-2; no clear D gene. CDR3 length: 15 residues. The germline V gene has CDR1 MDHEN and CDR2 SYDVKM. V was cut by 7 bases and J by 5 bases, with 17 bases left in between. The CDR3 loop reads CASTPWAVPTGELFF. In nucleotides, the CDR3 is TGTGCCAGCACCCCCTGGGCAGTCCCTACCGGGGAGCTGTTTTTT.

By proportion, this clone is hyperexpanded (1% or more). The CDR3 DNA reads TGTGCCAGTAGTATAGACAGGGGCGGCGGCTACACCTTC. Translated, it gives CASSIDRGGGYTF. The chain employs TRBV19 and TRBJ1-2, with D possibly TRBD1 on 6 matching bases. Germline values: CDR1 LNHDA, CDR2 SQIVND (reference sequence). CDR3 length: 13 residues. V shed 0 bases and J shed 8 bases, with 10 bases lying between them.

The rearrangement uses TRBV5-1 and TRBJ2-7; TRBD2 agrees at 8 bases. The J segment lost 2 bases and the V segment lost 0 bases, leaving 13 bases of the junction unmatched. Germline V lookup: CDR1 SGHRS, CDR2 YFSETQ. This CDR3 has 18 amino acids. The CDR3 region is CASSLGREGRKGAYEQYF. The CDR3 nucleotides read TGCGCCAGCAGCTTGGGACGGGAGGGCCGAAAGGGCGCCTACGAGCAGTACTTC.

This CDR3 reads CASSWGRGTDTQYF. The CDR3 nucleotides are TGCGCCAGCAGTTGGGGTCGAGGCACAGATACGCAGTATTTT. V is TRBV5-1 and J is TRBJ2-3; D gene uncertain. The V end lost 5 bases, the J end lost 1 base, and 11 bases lay between the germline ends. The CDR3 runs to 14 residues. The germline gives CDR1 SGHRS, CDR2 YFSETQ. The full variable domain, rest sourced from reference TRBV5-1 and TRBJ2-3, is KAGVTQTPRYLIKTRGQQVTLSCSPISGHRSVSWYQQTPGQGLQFLFEYFSETQRNKGNFPGRFSGRQFSNSRSEMNVSTLELGDSALYLCASSWGRGTDTQYFGPGTRLTVL.

The chain combines TRBV9 with TRBJ2-7; 8 nucleotides agree with TRBD1. V gave up 7 bases and J gave up 1 base; unmatched junction bases: 10. Germline lookup yields CDR1 SGDLS and CDR2 YYNGEE. The CDR3 extends over 15 amino acids. In DNA, the CDR3 is TGTGCCAGCCCTAACTCGTGGACAGGGTCCTACGAGCAGTACTTC. Its translation: CASPNSWTGSYEQYF.

The chain combines TRBV28 with TRBJ2-5; D ambiguous. Germline CDR1 is MDHEN and CDR2 is SYDVKM. V was pared by 2 bases and J by 2 bases, with 9 bases between. The length of the CDR3 is 14 residues. Here the CDR3 reads CASSLLGRQETQYF. In nucleotides, the CDR3 is TGTGCCAGCAGTTTACTGGGCCGACAAGAGACCCAGTACTTC.

The gene calls are TRBV18 and TRBJ2-3, with 8 bases fitting TRBD1. The germline V gene encodes CDR1 KGHSH and CDR2 LQKENI. The V segment lost 4 bases and the J segment 4 bases; nucleotides outside the gene matches: 7. This CDR3 has 15 residues. This chain's CDR3 is CASSQAGGNADTQYF. The CDR3 DNA reads TGTGCCAGCTCACAGGCAGGGGGCAATGCAGATACGCAGTATTTT.

The chain uses TRBV6-8 and TRBJ2-3; D is perhaps TRBD2 (6 bases). The CDR3 runs 13 residues. V dropped 11 bases and J dropped 2 bases, with 14 bases sitting between them. CDR1 MNHGY and CDR2 SAAAGT come from the germline V gene. The CDR3, as DNA: TGTGCCGCAGGGCGGGGCCTCACAGATACGCAGTATTTT. Amino acid sequence: CAAGRGLTDTQYF.

The chain uses TRBV19 and TRBJ2-5; D may be TRBD1 (5 bases). The ends were cut back, 3 bases at V and 4 bases at J, with 9 bases in the middle. CDR3 length equals 13 residues. Germline V gene data show CDR1 as LNHDA and CDR2 as SQIVND (reference sequence). CDR3 nucleotides: TGTGCCAGTAGTATCGACAGACGAGAGACCCAGTACTTC. It translates to CASSIDRRETQYF. The full variable domain, rest sourced from reference TRBV19 and TRBJ2-5, is DGGITQSPKYLFRKEGQNVTLSCEQNLNHDAMYWYRQDPGQGLRLIYYSQIVNDFQKGDIAEGYSVSREKKESFPLTVTSAQKNPTAFYLCASSIDRRETQYFGPGTRLLVL.

This chain connects TRBV28 to TRBJ1-1; 9 bases fit TRBD1. With 6 bases clipped from V and 3 bases from J, the junction kept 5 bases outside the gene matches. Germline CDR1 and CDR2: MDHEN and SYDVKM. The CDR3 totals 14 residues. The CDR3 spells CASRTGGGDTEAFF. CDR3 bases: TGTGCCAGCAGGACAGGGGGTGGGGACACTGAAGCTTTCTTT.

Details on this clone: At one end, the junction sequence differs from germline, possibly due to a read error. The chain joins TRBV28 to TRBJ2-7; D might be TRBD2 (6 bases). Germline V lookup: CDR1 MDHEN, CDR2 SYDVKM. CDR3 length: 12 residues. The CDR3 loop reads CASSLAGTGQYF. The CDR3 DNA follows: TGTGCCAGCAGTTTAGCGGGGACGGGGCAGTATTTC.

The chain combines TRBV6-8 with TRBJ2-1; the match to TRBD2 covers 14 bases. This CDR3 has 15 amino acids. V trimming: 10 bases; J trimming: 5 bases; junction bases outside the gene matches: 7. Germline CDR1 MNHGY, CDR2 SAAAGT. The CDR3 bases are TGTGCCATCACTCCGGGACTAGCGGGGGACAATGAGCAGTTCTTC. Protein product: CAITPGLAGDNEQFF.

The gene calls are TRBV28 and TRBJ1-5, with D unresolved. With 2 bases removed from V and 2 bases from J, the gap between germline ends came to 10 bases. Germline values: CDR1 MDHEN, CDR2 SYDVKM. This CDR3 spans 15 amino acids. In nucleotides, the CDR3 is TGTGCCAGCAGTTTACCCGGGGTGGGCAATCAGCCCCAGCATTTT. Translation: CASSLPGVGNQPQHF.

This chain joins TRBV19 and TRBJ2-6, with D tentatively TRBD1 (5 bases). This CDR3 region has 16 residues. The germline V gene encodes CDR1 LNHDA and CDR2 SQIVND (reference sequence). V was trimmed by 5 bases and J by 0 bases, leaving 11 bases between them. CDR3 DNA: TGTGCCAGTAGTGGAAATACAGGCTCTGGGGCCAACGTCCTGACTTTC. Translated, it gives CASSGNTGSGANVLTF.

The J gene is TRBJ1-1, the V gene TRBV19, with 7 bases aligning to TRBD1. V was clipped by 7 bases and J by 4 bases; unmatched bases: 3. Germline V gives CDR1 LNHDA, CDR2 SQIVND (reference sequence). There are 12 residues in the CDR3. In DNA, the CDR3 is TGTGCCAGTATTGCAGGGGGCACTGAAGCTTTCTTT. Translated, it gives CASIAGGTEAFF.

The chain carries TRBV6-8 and TRBJ2-7; D may be TRBD2 (6 bases). Germline-derived CDR1 and CDR2 are MNHGY and SAAAGT. Trimming took off 8 bases at V and 5 bases at J, with 13 bases between the two ends. This CDR3 has 12 residues. CDR3 in amino acids: CASRGGADEQYF. In DNA form, the CDR3 reads TGTGCCAGCCGGGGCGGGGCCGACGAGCAGTACTTC.

This clone was counted only a few times. The rearrangement joins TRBV29-1 to TRBJ2-7, with D perhaps matching TRBD2 (6 bases). This CDR3 contains 16 residues. Trimming stripped 5 bases from V and 1 base from J, with 21 bases between. Germline V CDR1 and CDR2: SQVTM, ANQGSEA. The CDR3 DNA reads TGCAGCGTTCGGCCAAAAAAGGGAGGCCCGTCCTACGAGCAGTACTTC. Residues: CSVRPKKGGPSYEQYF.